This passage covers 31 T cell receptor beta chains from one sample sequenced in a study of shared clonotypes between healthy human individuals. Measured with immunoSEQ multiplex PCR; TCRdb has only the in-frame clones, and not every one. The data hold about 2,500,000 clones, with approximately 92% observed a single time. The material sequenced was naive CD4+ T cells sorted from blood. The subset denotes: CD45RA+ positively selected. The receptors originated from a man between 18 and 35 years old in good health.

For this clone: The sample carries other DNA sequences with the same CDR3. The chain combines TRBV5-4 with TRBJ2-7, with D tentatively TRBD2 (6 bases). This CDR3 is built from 14 residues. CDR1 is SGHNT and CDR2 is YYREEE in the germline V gene (reference sequence). V shed 4 bases and J shed 3 bases, with 14 bases lying between them. Written as DNA, the CDR3 is TGTGCCAGCAGCCTCGGGGGACTCAACTACGAGCAGTACTTC. It is translated as CASSLGGLNYEQYF.

With respect to this clone: The same CDR3 is also encoded by other DNA sequences in this sample. The V call is TRBV27, the J call TRBJ1-1; D is undetermined. Germline CDR1 is MNHEY and CDR2 is SMNVEV (reference sequence). CDR3 size: 13 residues. V lost 3 bases and J lost 1, with 6 bases in between. CDR3 amino acids: CASSLKRNTEAFF. CDR3 DNA: TGTGCCAGCAGTTTGAAAAGGAACACTGAAGCTTTCTTT.

The V gene is TRBV6-4, the J gene TRBJ2-6, with TRBD1 as a possible D gene (6 bases). Germline CDR1 and CDR2: MRHNA and SNTAGT. This CDR3 region has 18 residues. V was trimmed by 7 bases and J by 0 bases, leaving 19 bases between them. CDR3 region: CASTMTGPPTSGANVLTF. In nucleotides, the CDR3 is TGTGCCAGCACCATGACAGGTCCCCCCACCTCTGGGGCCAACGTCCTGACTTTC.

This chain connects TRBV30 to TRBJ2-1; 12 nucleotides line up with TRBD2. The V segment lost 1 base and the J segment 4 bases; nucleotides outside the gene matches: 11. The CDR3 sequence is 18 residues long. Germline V gives CDR1 GTSNPN, CDR2 SVGIG (reference sequence). CDR3: CAWSGGLKGTSGYNEQFF. The CDR3 nucleotides read TGTGCCTGGAGTGGGGGACTCAAAGGGACTAGCGGGTACAATGAGCAGTTCTTC.

The chain has TRBV5-1 and TRBJ2-7, with D unclear. V was clipped by 3 bases and J by 7 bases, with 14 bases between them. The CDR3 contains 13 residues. Germline CDR1 SGHRS, CDR2 YFSETQ. The CDR3 coding sequence is TGCGCCAGCAGCTCGGAACAAAGGTGGGAGCAGTACTTC. As protein: CASSSEQRWEQYF.

The V call is TRBV7-3, the J call TRBJ2-2; 7 nucleotides agree with TRBD1. The CDR3 contains 18 residues. V lost 0 bases to trimming and J lost 0 bases; unmatched junction nucleotides: 7. Germline CDR1 and CDR2: SGHTA and FQGTGA. CDR3 nucleotides: TGTGCCAGCAGCTTAACGTCCCGACAGGGCACGAACACCGGGGAGCTGTTTTTT. The encoded protein is CASSLTSRQGTNTGELFF. Drawing the rest from reference TRBV7-3 and TRBJ2-2, the complete variable domain is GAGVSQTPSNKVTEKGKYVELRCDPISGHTALYWYRQSLGQGPEFLIYFQGTGAADDSGLPNDRFFAVRPEGSVSTLKIQRTERGDSAVYLCASSLTSRQGTNTGELFFGEGSRLTVL.

The V call is TRBV5-6, the J call TRBJ2-6, with 9 positions matching TRBD1. V shed 2 bases, J shed 0 bases, and the junction held 6 bases outside the gene matches. CDR3 length equals 18 residues. Germline V CDR1 and CDR2: SGHDT, YYEEEE. The CDR3 spells CASSFRTGAPSGANVLTF. The CDR3 region has the DNA TGTGCCAGCAGCTTTCGGACAGGGGCACCCTCTGGGGCCAACGTCCTGACTTTC. Full variable domain (remainder filled in from reference TRBV5-6 and TRBJ2-6): DAGVTQSPTHLIKTRGQQVTLRCSPKSGHDTVSWYQQALGQGPQFIFQYYEEEERQRGNFPDRFSGHQFPNYSSELNVNALLLGDSALYLCASSFRTGAPSGANVLTFGAGSRLTVL.

This clone was observed once. The V gene is TRBV19, the J gene TRBJ2-7, with 10 bases aligning to TRBD1. The V gene's germline CDR1 is LNHDA and CDR2 SQIVND (reference sequence). The CDR3 has 15 amino acids. The trim removed 3 bases at V and 3 bases at J, leaving 5 bases unmatched. The CDR3 loop reads CASSMSGTGDYEQYF. In nucleotides, the CDR3 is TGTGCCAGTAGTATGTCCGGGACAGGGGACTACGAGCAGTACTTC.

Comments on this clone: Other DNA sequences of this sample code for an identical CDR3. The gene calls are TRBV7-9 and TRBJ2-1; weak D call: TRBD2 (5 bases). Trimming shortened V by 0 bases and J by 0 bases, and 6 bases separated the two germline ends. There are 15 residues in the CDR3. Per the germline V gene, CDR1 is SEHNR and CDR2 is FQNEAQ (reference sequence). The CDR3 loop is CASSLAGSSYNEQFF. The CDR3, as DNA: TGTGCCAGCAGCTTAGCAGGGAGCTCCTACAATGAGCAGTTCTTC.

Regarding this clone: The same CDR3 arises from other DNA sequences in this sample as well. The chain joins TRBV5-1 to TRBJ2-5; D perhaps matches TRBD2 (7 bases). This CDR3 region has 15 residues. Germline CDR1 SGHRS, CDR2 YFSETQ. The ends were cut back, 0 bases at V and 4 bases at J, with 13 bases in the middle. The CDR3 DNA reads as TGCGCCAGCAGCTTGGGTGGGGGGGCCAGAGAGACCCAGTACTTC. It is translated as CASSLGGGARETQYF.

The V gene is TRBV19, the J gene TRBJ1-6; D is ambiguous. The V end was cut by 5 bases, the J end by 7 bases, with 15 bases between. Per germline, CDR1 LNHDA and CDR2 SQIVND (reference sequence). This CDR3 spans 15 amino acids. The DNA of the CDR3 is TGTGCCAGTAGTTCGGCTATCGGCGAGAATTCACCCCTCCACTTT. This codes for CASSSAIGENSPLHF.

This clone was detected once. This sequence joins TRBV2 and TRBJ2-3; D remains unclear. This CDR3 contains 13 residues. Germline V gene lookup returns CDR1 SNHLY and CDR2 FYNNEI. Trimming left V 2 bases short and J 6 bases short, with 9 bases between. This chain's CDR3 is CASSEPLRDTQYF. CDR3 nucleotides: TGTGCCAGCAGTGAACCTTTGCGCGATACGCAGTATTTT. The full variable domain, its missing parts supplied by reference TRBV2 and TRBJ2-3, is EPEVTQTPSHQVTQMGQEVILRCVPISNHLYFYWYRQILGQKVEFLVSFYNNEISEKSEIFDDQFSVERPDGSNFTLKIRSTKLEDSAMYFCASSEPLRDTQYFGPGTRLTVL.

This chain joins TRBV30 and TRBJ2-7, with D unresolved. V lost 4 bases and J 4 bases, leaving 14 bases between the germline ends. This CDR3 is built from 13 residues. The germline V gene has CDR1 GTSNPN and CDR2 SVGIG (reference sequence). The CDR3 protein is CAWTATKGYEQYF. The CDR3 DNA is TGTGCCTGGACGGCTACAAAGGGATACGAGCAGTACTTC.

This clone was observed a single time. The chain joins TRBV7-8 to TRBJ1-4, with 9 bases lining up with TRBD1. V shed 5 bases, J shed 8 bases, and the junction held 6 bases outside the gene matches. Germline-derived CDR1 and CDR2 are SGHVS and FQNEAQ. The CDR3 extends over 14 amino acids. Here the CDR3 DNA reads TGTGCCAGCAGCCGACAGGGGGGTAGCGAAAAACTGTTTTTT. This gives the protein CASSRQGGSEKLFF.

The rearrangement joins TRBV5-6 to TRBJ2-5, with TRBD2 matching 9 bases. CDR1 and CDR2 from the germline V gene are SGHDT and YYEEEE. Trimming took 5 bases from V and 1 from J; bases not matched to a gene: 9. The CDR3 has 16 amino acids. The CDR3 DNA follows: TGTGCCAGCAGTTTACTAGCGGGCGCCCTCCAAGAGACCCAGTACTTC. The encoded protein is CASSLLAGALQETQYF.

The rearrangement links TRBV29-1 to TRBJ2-1, with D perhaps TRBD2 (6 bases). Per germline, CDR1 SQVTM and CDR2 ANQGSEA. V dropped 3 bases and J dropped 5 bases, with 14 bases sitting between them. This CDR3 region has 14 residues. The CDR3 protein is CSVDNFWGDNEQFF. The DNA of the CDR3 is TGCAGCGTTGACAATTTCTGGGGGGACAATGAGCAGTTCTTC.

The J gene is TRBJ2-6, the V gene TRBV25-1; TRBD2 matches at 13 bases. J was trimmed by 7 bases and V by 4 bases; bases with no gene match: 10. Germline CDR1 reads MGHDK; CDR2 reads SYGVNS. This CDR3 has 18 residues. DNA for the CDR3: TGTGCCAGCAGTGGGACTAGCGGGGGCCCAGCGGGAGCCAACGTCCTGACTTTC. Translated, it gives CASSGTSGGPAGANVLTF.

The J gene is TRBJ2-7, the V gene TRBV5-6, with a possible D match to TRBD1 (5 bases). CDR3 length: 12 amino acids. With 7 bases removed from V and 5 bases from J, the gap between germline ends came to 13 bases. Germline CDR1 SGHDT, CDR2 YYEEEE. The CDR3 coding sequence is TGTGCCAGCGGGGCGTGGGCGGACGAGCAGTACTTC. Translated: CASGAWADEQYF.

This clone was seen a single time. The DNA for the CDR3 is TGTGCCTGGAGTGTACTGAGAGGCCTCTTCACTGAAGCTTTCTTT. Protein product: CAWSVLRGLFTEAFF. The V and J genes are TRBV30 and TRBJ1-1; no clear D. CDR1 and CDR2 (germline): GTSNPN, SVGIG (reference sequence). The CDR3 totals 15 residues. Trimming cost V 0 bases and J 4 bases, with 15 bases left between them.

The J gene is TRBJ2-7, the V gene TRBV20-1; the D gene is possibly TRBD1 (5 bases). Germline lookup yields CDR1 DFQATT and CDR2 SNEGSKA (reference sequence). This CDR3 comprises 11 residues. The V end was cut by 7 bases, the J end by 6 bases, with 13 bases between. In DNA, the CDR3 is TGCAGTGTCCCGGACACCCTCGAGCAGTACTTC. Encoded protein: CSVPDTLEQYF.

Here the CDR3 reads CASRSILGEKLFF. In DNA, the CDR3 is TGTGCCAGCAGGTCAATCTTGGGGGAAAAACTGTTTTTT. The chain links TRBV27 to TRBJ1-4; the D is unclear. Germline V lookup: CDR1 MNHEY, CDR2 SMNVEV (reference sequence). With 6 bases removed from V and 8 bases from J, the gap between germline ends came to 13 bases. The length of the CDR3 is 13 residues.

The chain joins TRBV5-4 to TRBJ2-5, with a weak D call TRBD2 (6 bases). This CDR3 contains 17 residues. The ends were cut back, 3 bases at V and 2 bases at J, with 20 bases in the middle. Germline values: CDR1 SGHNT, CDR2 YYREEE (reference sequence). As DNA, the CDR3 is TGTGCCAGCAGCTCGCCGGCTAGCGCGGTGACTCAAGAGACCCAGTACTTC. Protein product: CASSSPASAVTQETQYF.

The rearrangement joins TRBV15 to TRBJ1-5, with a tentative D call TRBD1 (5 bases). The CDR3 extends over 15 amino acids. Germline CDR1 and CDR2: LNHNV and YYDKDF (reference sequence). Trimming cost V 0 bases and J 5 bases, with 11 bases left between them. For the CDR3, the DNA is TGTGCCACCAGCAGAGAGTTGCAGGGATATCAGCCCCAGCATTTT. Residues: CATSRELQGYQPQHF. Full variable domain (rest looked up from reference TRBV15 and TRBJ1-5): DAMVIQNPRYQVTQFGKPVTLSCSQTLNHNVMYWYQQKSSQAPKLLFHYYDKDFNNEADTPDNFQSRRPNTSFCFLDIRSPGLGDTAMYLCATSRELQGYQPQHFGDGTRLSIL.

The chain is built from TRBV9 and TRBJ2-2, with 8 bases lining up with TRBD2. V was clipped by 2 bases and J by 1 base; unmatched bases: 4. CDR1 and CDR2 (germline): SGDLS, YYNGEE. The CDR3 loop spans 16 amino acids. The CDR3 DNA reads TGTGCCAGCAGCGTTTACGGGGGGGTGAACACCGGGGAGCTGTTTTTT. This translates into CASSVYGGVNTGELFF.

V is TRBV27 and J is TRBJ1-1; TRBD1 aligns across 9 bases. The CDR3 runs 16 residues. The V and J ends lost 5 bases and 4 bases, in that order; junction bases with no gene match: 11. CDR1 MNHEY and CDR2 SMNVEV come from the germline V gene (reference sequence). CDR3 DNA sequence: TGTGCCAGCAGTCGACAGACACAGGGGGCTAGCACTGAAGCTTTCTTT. Translation: CASSRQTQGASTEAFF.

This clone has a single count. V gene TRBV6-1 combines with J gene TRBJ1-6; 9 bases line up with TRBD1. The CDR3 totals 14 residues. The germline V gene encodes CDR1 MNHNS and CDR2 SASEGT. J lost 5 bases, V lost 4 bases, and 0 bases had no gene match. CDR3 sequence reads: CASSGTGDNSPLHF. CDR3 DNA: TGTGCCAGCAGTGGGACAGGGGATAATTCACCCCTCCACTTT.

The genes are TRBV5-1 and TRBJ1-1; possible D gene TRBD1, 6 bases. CDR1 is SGHRS, CDR2 YFSETQ, per germline. The CDR3 sequence is 16 residues long. Trimming stripped 4 bases from V and 5 bases from J, with 21 bases between. CDR3 amino acids: CASSGGTPGGWTEAFF. CDR3 DNA: TGCGCCAGCAGCGGGGGGACACCAGGAGGGTGGACTGAAGCTTTCTTT.

This rearrangement joins TRBV6-1 to TRBJ2-7; D assignment may be TRBD1 or TRBD2 (6 bases each). Trimming pared 0 bases from V and 12 bases from J, leaving 12 bases between. Germline V lookup: CDR1 MNHNS, CDR2 SASEGT. CDR3 size: 12 residues. In nucleotides, the CDR3 is TGTGCCAGCAGTGAAGCGCTCCGGGGGCCGTACTTC. Translation gives CASSEALRGPYF.

Details on this clone: This specimen includes other DNA sequences encoding the same CDR3. V usage is TRBV25-1 and J usage is TRBJ1-1; D unclear. Trimming stripped 2 bases from V and 1 base from J, with 8 bases between. Germline V gene data show CDR1 as MGHDK and CDR2 as SYGVNS. The CDR3 consists of 14 residues. The CDR3: CASSETPGNTEAFF. The CDR3 DNA is TGTGCCAGCAGTGAAACCCCGGGGAACACTGAAGCTTTCTTT.

This chain connects TRBV6-6 to TRBJ1-3; maybe TRBD1 (6 bases). Per the germline V gene, CDR1 is MNHNY and CDR2 is SVGAGI (reference sequence). This CDR3 contains 15 residues. V lost 6 bases and J 3 bases, leaving 15 bases between the germline ends. The CDR3 is CASRSSGAGGNTIYF. The CDR3, as DNA: TGTGCCAGCAGATCCTCGGGGGCCGGTGGAAACACCATATATTTT.

The chain couples TRBV9 to TRBJ2-1; 13 nucleotides match TRBD2. The CDR3 extends over 16 amino acids. Germline CDR1 is SGDLS and CDR2 is YYNGEE. The J segment lost 7 bases and the V segment lost 4 bases, leaving 8 bases of the junction unmatched. CDR3 sequence (DNA): TGTGCCAGCAGCCCATGGACTAGCGGGAGAAGGAATGAGCAGTTCTTC. Translated, it gives CASSPWTSGRRNEQFF.